This TCR beta chain was sequenced for a study of beta chain bispecific antibodies for T cell cancers (dated by TCRdb to 2020 to 2022). As for the study more broadly: Healthy donor T cells were cocultured with T cell leukemia lines and bispecific antibodies, then TRBV sequencing of surviving cells measured the depletion of each TRBV family. Jurkat cells expressed surface TRBV12 (TRBV12-3), and HPB-ALL cells expressed surface TRBV5-5. What the authors observed across the whole study: Cross-reactivity of the anti-TRBV5-5 antibody with TRBV5-6 was attributed to high sequence similarity between the two genes. Each sequenced sample mixed leukemia cell line cells with normal T cells, and most targeted TRBV signal came from the leukemia cells rather than normal T cells.

The libraries included unique molecular identifier barcodes, and the barcodes were used to quantify clonotypes. Qiagen AllPrep DNA/RNA Micro kits were used to isolate total RNA, and an Agilent TapeStation was used to check RNA quality. TCR beta libraries were built by 5' RACE: cDNA synthesis followed by two PCR steps using TCR beta constant-region gene-specific primers. Sequencing of the TCR beta libraries was performed on an Illumina MiSeq platform. In the original analysis: MIGEC, MiXCR and VDJtools were used to process the reads. Clonotype frequency was computed as the clonotype's share of unique molecular identifiers among all unique molecular identifiers in the sample. Nonfunctional TRBV genes classified in IMGT as pseudogenes or open reading frames, such as TRBV1, TRBV12-1 and TRBV21, were excluded. TCRdb itself trimmed the public reads at Q25 with fastp, ran MiXCR and retained productive beta chains. Every entry covers one CDR3 protein and lists the most common genes and DNA from its rows. The V and J calls were not made by the authors but by TCRdb's processing. In all, the sample holds some 17,000 distinct CDR3 sequences, and around 2.1% of those were seen once. About 7% of the sample lies in the top ten.

The sample holds many counts of this clonotype. Its recognized antigen is unknown. Nothing much larger sits one base from this clone, and base qualities are not available. T cells were expanded from blood mononuclear cells for approximately 3 days using either anti-CD3 antibody OKT3 or CD3/CD28 Dynabeads. The culture conditions for expanded T cells were RPMI 1640 plus 10% fetal bovine serum, recombinant human IL-2 (approximately 100 IU/ml) and IL-7 (approximately 5 ng/ml). For cocultures, 5 x 10^4 or so normal T cells were combined with 5 x 10^4 or so target cells and bispecific antibody in 85 to 100 ul and incubated for 15 to 20 hours at 37 degrees C. Each bispecific antibody consisted of two single-chain variable fragments expressed in a single-chain diabody format with a His tag. Healthy human donors supplied the effector T cells, with peripheral blood mononuclear cells isolated from leukapheresis samples using Ficoll density gradient centrifugation.

V is cut by 5 bases and J by 4 bases, and the space between the germline ends is 13 bases. CDR1 and CDR2 (SGHAT, FQNNGV) derive from the germline V gene. Including cysteine and phenylalanine, the CDR3 has 14 amino acids. The kept DNA is CDR3 alone, 42 bases in frame from the first base. This receptor was identified in a human donor in good health. Some clones in this sample may be carry-over from other donors' samples. The material sequenced was healthy donor T cells cultured with leukemia cells. The chain is assembled from TRBV11-2 and TRBJ2-3, with no reliable assignment of the D segment. The CDR3 region: CASSRMILPDTQYF. The base sequence is TGTGCCAGCAGCCGTATGATCCTGCCAGATACGCAGTATTTT.